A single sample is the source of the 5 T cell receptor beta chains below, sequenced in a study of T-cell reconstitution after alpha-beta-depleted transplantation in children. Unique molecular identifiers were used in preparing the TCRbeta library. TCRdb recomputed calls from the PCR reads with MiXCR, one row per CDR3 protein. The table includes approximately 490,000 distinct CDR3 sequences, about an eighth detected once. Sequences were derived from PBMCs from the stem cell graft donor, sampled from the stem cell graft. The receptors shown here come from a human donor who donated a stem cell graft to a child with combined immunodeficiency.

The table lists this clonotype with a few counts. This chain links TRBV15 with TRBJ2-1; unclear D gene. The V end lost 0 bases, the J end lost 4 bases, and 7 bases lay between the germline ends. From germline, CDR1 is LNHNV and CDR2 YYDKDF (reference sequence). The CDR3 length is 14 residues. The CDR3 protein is CATSRERRYNEQFF. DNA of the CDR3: TGTGCCACCAGCAGAGAAAGGCGGTACAATGAGCAGTTCTTC. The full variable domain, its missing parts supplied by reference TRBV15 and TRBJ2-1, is DAMVIQNPRYQVTQFGKPVTLSCSQTLNHNVMYWYQQKSSQAPKLLFHYYDKDFNNEADTPDNFQSRRPNTSFCFLDIRSPGLGDTAMYLCATSRERRYNEQFFGPGTRLTVL.

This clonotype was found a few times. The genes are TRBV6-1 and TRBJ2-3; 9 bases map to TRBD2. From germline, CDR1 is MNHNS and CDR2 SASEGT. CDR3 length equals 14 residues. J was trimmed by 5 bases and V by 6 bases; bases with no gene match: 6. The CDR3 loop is CASRSSGGRDTQYF. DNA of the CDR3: TGTGCCAGCAGATCGAGCGGGGGGAGAGATACGCAGTATTTT.

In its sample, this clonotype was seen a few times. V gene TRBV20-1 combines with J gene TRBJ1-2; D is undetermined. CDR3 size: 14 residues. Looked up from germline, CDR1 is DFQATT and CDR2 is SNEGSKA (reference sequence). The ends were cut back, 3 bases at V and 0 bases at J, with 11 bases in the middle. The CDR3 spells CSASPDGANYGYTF. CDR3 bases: TGCAGTGCTAGTCCCGACGGAGCTAACTATGGCTACACCTTC.

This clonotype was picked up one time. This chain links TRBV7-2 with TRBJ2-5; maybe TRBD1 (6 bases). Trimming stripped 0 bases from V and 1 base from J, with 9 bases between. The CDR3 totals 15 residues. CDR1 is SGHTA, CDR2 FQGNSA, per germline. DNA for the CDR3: TGTGCCAGCAGCTTAGCCAGGGGTCGCCAAGAGACCCAGTACTTC. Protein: CASSLARGRQETQYF.

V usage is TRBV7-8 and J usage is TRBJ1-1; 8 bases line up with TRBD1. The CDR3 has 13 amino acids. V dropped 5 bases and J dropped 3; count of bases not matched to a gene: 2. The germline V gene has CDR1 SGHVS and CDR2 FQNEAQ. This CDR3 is CASSVDRDTEAFF. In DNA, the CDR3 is TGTGCCAGCAGCGTGGACAGGGACACTGAAGCTTTCTTT.